These T cell receptor beta chains were read from a single sample in a study of blood T cell repertoires in COVID-19. The data were produced by immunoSEQ multiplex PCR, yet TCRdb's version contains in-frame clones alone and is incomplete. The table lists roughly 200,000 clones, more than 65% of them singletons. The source material was peripheral blood. The receptors derive from a woman older than 75 with acute or convalescent COVID-19. The CDR3 runs from the conserved cysteine through the conserved F or W. Each record gives: clone size, D gene, J gene, V gene, CDR3 DNA, CDR3 protein. A D gene is named only where the DNA matches it firmly. Not all rows give a size; the values are once, few, many and, for expanded clones, a class.

-	-	TRBJ2-3	TRBV5-1	TGCGCCAGCAGTTTGAGACAGGCAGCAGATACGCAGTATTTT	CASSLRQAADTQYF
-	TRBD1	TRBJ1-2	TRBV28	TGTGCCAGCACCCGACCCGGGACAGGATCTAACTATGGCTACACCTTC	CASTRPGTGSNYGYTF
-	-	TRBJ1-2	TRBV19	TGTGCCAGTAGTAGTGCCGGGATCTATGGCTACACCTTC	CASSSAGIYGYTF
-	-	TRBJ1-2	TRBV19	TGTGCCAGTAGTATCGTCCGGCAGGGTGGGTATGGCTACACCTTC	CASSIVRQGGYGYTF
-	-	TRBJ1-1	TRBV5-4	TGTGCCAGCAGCTTGACAGATTACACTGAAGCTTTCTTT	CASSLTDYTEAFF
-	-	TRBJ2-6	TRBV18	TGTGCCAGCTCACTCTCGGGGAACTCTGGGGCCAACGTCCTGACTTTC	CASSLSGNSGANVLTF
-	-	TRBJ1-4	TRBV9	TGTGCCAGCAGCGTAGTAGGGGTAGCGGGTGAAAAACTGTTTTTT	CASSVVGVAGEKLFF
once	-	TRBJ1-5	TRBV12-3/TRBV12-4	TGTGCCAGCAGTCCCCCCACAGGGCTGCCCCAGCATTTT	CASSPPTGLPQHF
-	TRBD1	TRBJ1-1	TRBV3-1/TRBV3-2	TGTGCCAGCAGCCAAGACGGACAGGGTTTGAACACTGAAGCTTTCTTT	CASSQDGQGLNTEAFF
-	TRBD1	TRBJ2-7	TRBV5-1	TGCGCCAGCTCCTCCGGGACAGGGCTTACGTACGAGCAGTACTTC	CASSSGTGLTYEQYF
-	TRBD2	TRBJ2-7	TRBV4-1	TGCGCCAGCAGCCAAGAATCTGCGGGAGGGGTAGTGAGGTACGAGCAGTACTTC	CASSQESAGGVVRYEQYF
-	-	TRBJ2-7	TRBV10-1	TGCGCCAGCTCTCCCAGCCAGGACTCCTACGAGCAGTACTTC	CASSPSQDSYEQYF
-	-	TRBJ1-3	TRBV4-1	TGCGCCAGCAGCCAAGTGAGGGACTCTGGAAACACCATATATTTT	CASSQVRDSGNTIYF
-	-	TRBJ2-7	TRBV3-1/TRBV3-2	TGTGCCAGCAGCCAAGTGATGCGCTTCTACGAGCAGTACTTC	CASSQVMRFYEQYF
-	-	TRBJ2-7	TRBV6-5	TGTGCCAGCACTGGGCTAACGTGGGAGCAGTACTTC	CASTGLTWEQYF
-	TRBD1	TRBJ2-3	TRBV6-5	TGTGCCAGCAGTACACCGGGACAGGGCGCAGATACGCAGTATTTT	CASSTPGQGADTQYF
-	-	TRBJ1-1	TRBV5-4	TGTGCCAGCAGTCGCAAGGAGGGGAACACTGAAGCTTTCTTT	CASSRKEGNTEAFF
-	TRBD1	TRBJ2-5	TRBV7-7	TGTGCCAGCAGCTTATACTGGACAGGGGCGGAAGAGACCCAGTACTTC	CASSLYWTGAEETQYF
-	-	TRBJ2-5	TRBV25-1	TGTGCCAGCCAGGTCCAGTACTTC	CASQVQYF
-	TRBD2	TRBJ2-3	TRBV7-3	TGTGCCAGCAGCTTAACTAGCGGGAGTCTCACAGATACGCAGTATTTT	CASSLTSGSLTDTQYF
-	TRBD2	TRBJ2-1	TRBV19	TGTGCCAGTAGTATAGGTAGCGGGAGAGGGAATGAGCAGTTCTTC	CASSIGSGRGNEQFF
few	TRBD2	TRBJ2-1	TRBV4-2	TGTGCCAGCAGCCTCGGAGCGGGGGATGACAATGAGCAGTTCTTC	CASSLGAGDDNEQFF
-	TRBD1	TRBJ1-2	TRBV2	TGTGCCAGCAGTGACGTCCCGGGACAGGGGGCGGGGGGACTAGCTAACTATGGCTACACCTTC	CASSDVPGQGAGGLANYGYTF
-	TRBD2	TRBJ2-7	TRBV5-1	TGCGCCAGCAGCCCTCTCGGGGGGGAGGGCTACGAGCAGTACTTC	CASSPLGGEGYEQYF
few	-	TRBJ2-3	TRBV14	TGTGCCAGCAGCCAACGAGGACTCACAGATACGCAGTATTTT	CASSQRGLTDTQYF
-	TRBD2	TRBJ2-3	TRBV6-6	TGTGCCAGCAGGGATAGCGGGCTCCCAGATACGCAGTATTTT	CASRDSGLPDTQYF
-	-	TRBJ2-3	TRBV5-4	TGTGCCAGCAGCGGAGCGGGCGTAGGGCTAAGCACAGATACGCAGTATTTT	CASSGAGVGLSTDTQYF